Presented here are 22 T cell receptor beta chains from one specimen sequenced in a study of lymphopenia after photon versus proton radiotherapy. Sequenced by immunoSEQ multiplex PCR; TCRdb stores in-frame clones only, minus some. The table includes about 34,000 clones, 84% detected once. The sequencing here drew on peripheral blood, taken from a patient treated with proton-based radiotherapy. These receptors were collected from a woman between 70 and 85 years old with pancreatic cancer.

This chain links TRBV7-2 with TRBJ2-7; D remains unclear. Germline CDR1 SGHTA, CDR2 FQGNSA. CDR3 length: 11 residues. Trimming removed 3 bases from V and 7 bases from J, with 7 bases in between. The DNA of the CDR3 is TGTGCCAGCAGCTTCAGAGAGGAGCAGTACTTC. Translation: CASSFREEQYF.

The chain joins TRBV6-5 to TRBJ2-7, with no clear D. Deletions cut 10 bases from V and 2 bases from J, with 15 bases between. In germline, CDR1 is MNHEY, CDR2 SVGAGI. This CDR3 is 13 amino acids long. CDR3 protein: CAIATGEAYEQYF. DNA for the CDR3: TGTGCCATTGCGACTGGGGAAGCCTACGAGCAGTACTTC.

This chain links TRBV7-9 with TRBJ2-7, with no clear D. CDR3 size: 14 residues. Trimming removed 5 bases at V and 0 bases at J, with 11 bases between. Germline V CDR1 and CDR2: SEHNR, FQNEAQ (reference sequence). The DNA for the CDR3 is TGTGCCAGCAGCGTAGGCTCTAGCTCCTACGAGCAGTACTTC. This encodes CASSVGSSSYEQYF. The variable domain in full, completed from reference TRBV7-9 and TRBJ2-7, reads DTGVSQNPRHKITKRGQNVTFRCDPISEHNRLYWYRQTLGQGPEFLTYFQNEAQLEKSRLLSDRFSAERPKGSFSTLEIQRTEQGDSAMYLCASSVGSSSYEQYFGPGTRLTVT.

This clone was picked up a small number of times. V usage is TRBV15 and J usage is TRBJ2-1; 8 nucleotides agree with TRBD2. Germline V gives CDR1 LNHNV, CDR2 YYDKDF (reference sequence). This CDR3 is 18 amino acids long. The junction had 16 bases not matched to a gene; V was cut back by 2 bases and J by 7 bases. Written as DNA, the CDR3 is TGTGCCACCAGCAGATTAGCGGGAACAACTCGGGAAGAAAATGAGCAGTTCTTC. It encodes CATSRLAGTTREENEQFF.

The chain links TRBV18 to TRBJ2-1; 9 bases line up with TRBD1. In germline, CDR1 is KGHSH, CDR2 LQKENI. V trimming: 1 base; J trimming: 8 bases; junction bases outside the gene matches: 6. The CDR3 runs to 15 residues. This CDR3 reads CASSPRDRVKDEQFF. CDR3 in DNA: TGTGCCAGCTCACCACGGGACAGGGTAAAGGATGAGCAGTTCTTC.

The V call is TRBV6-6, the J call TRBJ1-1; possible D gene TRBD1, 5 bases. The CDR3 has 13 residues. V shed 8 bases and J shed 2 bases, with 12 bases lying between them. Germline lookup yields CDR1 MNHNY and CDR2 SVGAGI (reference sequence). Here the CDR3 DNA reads TGTGCCAGCTGCGCAGGGCTCAACACTGAAGCTTTCTTT. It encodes CASCAGLNTEAFF.

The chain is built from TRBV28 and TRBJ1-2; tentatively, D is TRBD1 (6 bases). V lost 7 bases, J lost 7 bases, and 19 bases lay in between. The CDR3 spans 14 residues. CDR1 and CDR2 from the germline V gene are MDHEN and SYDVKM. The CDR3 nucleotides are TGTGCCAGCACCCGGGACAATATTGTTCGTGGCTACACCTTC. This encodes CASTRDNIVRGYTF.

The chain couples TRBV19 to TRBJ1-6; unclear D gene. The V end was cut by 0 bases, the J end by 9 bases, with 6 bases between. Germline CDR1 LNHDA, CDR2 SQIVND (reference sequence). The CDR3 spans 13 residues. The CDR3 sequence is CASSIDLGSPLHF. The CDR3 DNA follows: TGTGCCAGTAGTATAGATCTCGGTTCACCCCTCCACTTT.

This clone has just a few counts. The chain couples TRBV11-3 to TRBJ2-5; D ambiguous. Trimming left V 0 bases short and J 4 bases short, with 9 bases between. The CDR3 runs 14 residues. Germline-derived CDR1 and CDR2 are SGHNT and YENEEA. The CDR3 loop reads CASSLERSLETQYF. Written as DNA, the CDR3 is TGTGCCAGCAGCTTAGAGAGGTCCCTAGAGACCCAGTACTTC.

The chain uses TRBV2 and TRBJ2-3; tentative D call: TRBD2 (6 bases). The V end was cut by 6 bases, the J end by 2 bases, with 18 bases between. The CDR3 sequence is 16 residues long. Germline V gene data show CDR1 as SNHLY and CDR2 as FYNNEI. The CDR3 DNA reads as TGTGCCAGCAGAGTGGCTAAGCGGGTCCCCACAGATACGCAGTATTTT. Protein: CASRVAKRVPTDTQYF.

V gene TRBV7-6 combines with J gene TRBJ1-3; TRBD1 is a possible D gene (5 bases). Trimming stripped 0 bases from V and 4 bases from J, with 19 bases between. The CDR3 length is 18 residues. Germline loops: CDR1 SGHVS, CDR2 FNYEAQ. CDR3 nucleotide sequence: TGTGCCAGCAGCTTAGCGCCCGGCCAGGGTCGGGTCGGAAACACCATATATTTT. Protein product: CASSLAPGQGRVGNTIYF. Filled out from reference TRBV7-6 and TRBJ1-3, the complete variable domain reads GAGVSQSPRYKVTKRGQDVALRCDPISGHVSLYWYRQALGQGPEFLTYFNYEAQQDKSGLPNDRFSAERPEGSISTLTIQRTEQRDSAMYRCASSLAPGQGRVGNTIYFGEGSWLTVV.

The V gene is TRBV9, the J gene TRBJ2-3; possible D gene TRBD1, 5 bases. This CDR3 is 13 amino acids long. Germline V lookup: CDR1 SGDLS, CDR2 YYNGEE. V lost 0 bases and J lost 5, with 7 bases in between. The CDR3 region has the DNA TGTGCCAGCAGCGTAGCAGGGAAAGATACGCAGTATTTT. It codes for CASSVAGKDTQYF.

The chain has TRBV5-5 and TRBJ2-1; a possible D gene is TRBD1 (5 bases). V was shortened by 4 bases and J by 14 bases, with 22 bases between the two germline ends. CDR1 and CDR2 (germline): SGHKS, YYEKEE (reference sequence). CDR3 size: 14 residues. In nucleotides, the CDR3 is TGTGCCAGCAGCACAACCTCCGCAGGGATGTTTGAGTTCTTC. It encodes CASSTTSAGMFEFF.

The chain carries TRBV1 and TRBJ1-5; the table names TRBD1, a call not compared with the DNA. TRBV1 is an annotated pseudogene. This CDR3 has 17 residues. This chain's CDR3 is CTSRDRGHPDGNQPQHF. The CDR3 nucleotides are TGCACCAGCAGGGACAGGGGGCACCCAGATGGCAATCAGCCCCAGCATTTT.

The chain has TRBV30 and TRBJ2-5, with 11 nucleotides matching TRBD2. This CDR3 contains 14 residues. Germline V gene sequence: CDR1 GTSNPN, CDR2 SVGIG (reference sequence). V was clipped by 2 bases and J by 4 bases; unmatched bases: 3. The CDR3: CAWSRLAGIETQYF. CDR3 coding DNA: TGTGCCTGGAGTCGACTAGCGGGAATAGAGACCCAGTACTTC.

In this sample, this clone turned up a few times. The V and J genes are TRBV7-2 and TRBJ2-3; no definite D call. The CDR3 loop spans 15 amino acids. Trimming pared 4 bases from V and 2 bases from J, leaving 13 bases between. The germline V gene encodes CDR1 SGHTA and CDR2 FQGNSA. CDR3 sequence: CASSSPLSFTDTQYF. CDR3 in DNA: TGTGCCAGCAGCTCCCCCTTGAGCTTCACAGATACGCAGTATTTT.

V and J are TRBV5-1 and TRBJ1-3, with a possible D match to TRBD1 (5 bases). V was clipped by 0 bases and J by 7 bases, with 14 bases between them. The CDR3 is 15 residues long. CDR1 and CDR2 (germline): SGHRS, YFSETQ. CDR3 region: CASSLGGGEWNTIYF. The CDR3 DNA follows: TGCGCCAGCAGCTTGGGCGGGGGAGAATGGAACACCATATATTTT. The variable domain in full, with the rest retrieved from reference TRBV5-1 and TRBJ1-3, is KAGVTQTPRYLIKTRGQQVTLSCSPISGHRSVSWYQQTPGQGLQFLFEYFSETQRNKGNFPGRFSGRQFSNSRSEMNVSTLELGDSALYLCASSLGGGEWNTIYFGEGSWLTVV.

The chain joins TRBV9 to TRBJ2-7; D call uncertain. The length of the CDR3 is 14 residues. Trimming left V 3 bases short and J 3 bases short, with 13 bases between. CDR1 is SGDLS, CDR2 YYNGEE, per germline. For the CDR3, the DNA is TGTGCCAGCAGCGCAACCCCTGGCGTCTACGAGCAGTACTTC. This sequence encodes CASSATPGVYEQYF.

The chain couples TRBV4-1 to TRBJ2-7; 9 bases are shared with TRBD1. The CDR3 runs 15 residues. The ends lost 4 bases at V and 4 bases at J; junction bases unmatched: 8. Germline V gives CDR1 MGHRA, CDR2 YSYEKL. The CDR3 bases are TGCGCCAGCAGCCCGTGGACAGGGGATGCGTACGAGCAGTACTTC. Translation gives CASSPWTGDAYEQYF.

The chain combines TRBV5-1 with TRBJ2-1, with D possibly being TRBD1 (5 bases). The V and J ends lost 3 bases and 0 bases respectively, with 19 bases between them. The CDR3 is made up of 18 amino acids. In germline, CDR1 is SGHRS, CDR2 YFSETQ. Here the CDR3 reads CASSSPEKGKSSYNEQFF. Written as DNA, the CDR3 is TGCGCCAGCAGCTCCCCAGAGAAGGGGAAGAGCTCCTACAATGAGCAGTTCTTC.

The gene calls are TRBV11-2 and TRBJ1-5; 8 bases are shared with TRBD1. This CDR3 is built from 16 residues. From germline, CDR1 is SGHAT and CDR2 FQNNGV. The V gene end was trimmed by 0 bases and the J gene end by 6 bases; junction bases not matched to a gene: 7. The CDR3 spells CASSLDNRGSGQPQHF. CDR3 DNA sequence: TGTGCCAGCAGCTTAGATAACAGGGGGTCGGGTCAGCCCCAGCATTTT.

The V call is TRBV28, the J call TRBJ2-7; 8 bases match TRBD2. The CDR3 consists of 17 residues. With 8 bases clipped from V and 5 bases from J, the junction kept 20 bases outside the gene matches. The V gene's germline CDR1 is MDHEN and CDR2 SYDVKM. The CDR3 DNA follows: TGTGCCAGCCACAACCCCAGCGGGAGCTCGCGGGACAACGAGCAGTACTTC. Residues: CASHNPSGSSRDNEQYF.